The 22 T cell receptor beta chains below were found in one sample sequenced in a study of CD4 and CD8 cells across lung adenocarcinoma regions (dated by TCRdb to 2016 to 2018). Libraries were constructed by PCR. TCRdb records HiSeq X Ten as the sequencer. TCRdb itself trimmed the public reads at Q25 with fastp, ran MiXCR and retained productive beta chains. Each entry is one CDR3 protein sequence, shown with its most common DNA and genes. In all, the sample holds over 20,000 distinct CDR3 sequences, and around half of those were seen once. The top ten clones comprise 27% of the sample. Sequenced material: CD8+ T cells from the center of a lung tumor. The label giving this sample's cell subset or site can be read as: tumor center region. The receptors here all came from a female donor with lung adenocarcinoma. The CD4 and CD8 labels of this study may be unreliable.

The sample holds many counts of this clonotype. CDR3 sequence (DNA): TGCGCCAGCAGCCAACGACCGACTAGCGATGAGCAGTTCTTC. Protein product: CASSQRPTSDEQFF. The chain is built from TRBV4-1 and TRBJ2-1; 8 nucleotides align to TRBD2. V was clipped by 2 bases and J by 8 bases; unmatched bases: 5. Germline V gene data show CDR1 as MGHRA and CDR2 as YSYEKL. This CDR3 region has 14 residues.

A few counts support this clonotype. The chain recombines TRBV27 with TRBJ1-2; D unresolved. Deletions cut 7 bases from V and 6 bases from J, with 15 bases between. Germline assignment: CDR1 MNHEY and CDR2 SMNVEV (reference sequence). The CDR3 is 13 residues long. CDR3 bases: TGTGCCAGCAAACCGTGGGAGGTGGATGGCTACACCTTC. It encodes CASKPWEVDGYTF.

The V call is TRBV6-1, the J call TRBJ2-3; D possibly uses TRBD1 or TRBD2 (5 bases each). Trimming removed 3 bases from V and 5 bases from J, with 15 bases in between. This CDR3 is built from 15 residues. Germline V gene sequence: CDR1 MNHNS, CDR2 SASEGT. In nucleotides, the CDR3 is TGTGCCAGCAGTGAGGGGGTGGGAAGCGAAGATACGCAGTATTTT. Translated: CASSEGVGSEDTQYF.

This clonotype came up a few times. The CDR3 spells CASSYSGTEQFF. As DNA, the CDR3 is TGTGCCAGCAGTTACTCCGGGACAGAGCAGTTCTTC. The chain combines TRBV6-5 with TRBJ2-1; a possible D gene is TRBD1 (6 bases). The V end lost 0 bases, the J end lost 10 bases, and 7 bases lay between the germline ends. Looked up from germline, CDR1 is MNHEY and CDR2 is SVGAGI. This CDR3 contains 12 residues.

Notes on this clonotype: This may come from a read error, since a much larger clone is one base off. The chain carries TRBV6-5 and TRBJ2-1; no reliable D call. V lost 7 bases and J 10 bases, leaving 17 bases between the germline ends. CDR1 is MNHEY and CDR2 is SVGAGI in the germline V gene. The CDR3 runs 13 residues. The chain's CDR3 is CASNLDRAYEQFF. CDR3 coding DNA: TGTGCCAGCAATTTGGACCGTGCCTACGAGCAGTTCTTC.

This clonotype is labeled as medium-sized. V is TRBV4-1 and J is TRBJ2-3; D is possibly TRBD1 or TRBD2 (5 bases each). Germline loops: CDR1 MGHRA, CDR2 YSYEKL. The CDR3 totals 14 residues. Trimming removed 1 base at V and 6 bases at J, with 11 bases between. In DNA, the CDR3 is TGCGCCAGCAGCCAAGCTCTGGGACGCGATACGCAGTATTTT. Translated, it gives CASSQALGRDTQYF.

The chain carries TRBV10-3 and TRBJ2-4; 9 bases map to TRBD2. The CDR3 runs 14 residues. CDR1 is ENHRY, CDR2 SYGVKD, per germline. CDR3 nucleotides: TGTGCGGGCGGAGCGGGGGGTGCCAAAGAGATTCAGTACTTC. Its protein is CAGGAGGAKEIQYF.

By frequency in the sample, this clonotype is medium-sized. The rearrangement links TRBV27 to TRBJ2-5, with no clear D. This CDR3 region has 14 residues. Trimming removed 5 bases from V and 2 bases from J, with 12 bases in between. Germline V CDR1 and CDR2: MNHEY, SMNVEV (reference sequence). CDR3 nucleotide sequence: TGTGCCAGCAGTAGTGGTAGACTGCAAGAGACCCAGTACTTC. Translation: CASSSGRLQETQYF.

The sample holds a few counts of this clonotype. The V and J genes are TRBV12-3 or TRBV12-4 and TRBJ1-2; D perhaps matches TRBD1 (6 bases). V lost 5 bases and J lost 3, with 10 bases in between. The CDR3 runs to 13 residues. DNA of the CDR3: TGTGCCAGCAGTACGGGACACGACTATGGCTACACCTTC. Translated: CASSTGHDYGYTF.

The chain combines TRBV4-1 with TRBJ1-2; a possible D gene is TRBD1 (6 bases). The CDR3 is made up of 12 amino acids. Germline loops: CDR1 MGHRA, CDR2 YSYEKL. Trimming shortened V by 2 bases and J by 6 bases, and 7 bases separated the two germline ends. The CDR3 sequence is CASSQRGHGYTF. CDR3 sequence (DNA): TGCGCCAGCAGCCAACGGGGGCATGGCTACACCTTC.

This clonotype was counted between two and nine times. The genes are TRBV11-2 and TRBJ2-5; D is unresolved. Germline V gene lookup returns CDR1 SGHAT and CDR2 FQNNGV. This CDR3 comprises 13 residues. The V end lost 7 bases, the J end lost 3 bases, and 12 bases lay between the germline ends. CDR3 nucleotide sequence: TGTGCCAGCACCCCATTTTCGGAAGAGACCCAGTACTTC. Amino acids: CASTPFSEETQYF.

This clonotype was picked up a small number of times. In DNA, the CDR3 is TGTGCCAGCAGCCCAAGGTGGACAGCCACAACTAATGAAAAACTGTTTTTT. It is translated as CASSPRWTATTNEKLFF. V and J are TRBV6-1 and TRBJ1-4, with D possibly matching TRBD1 (6 bases). V dropped 6 bases and J dropped 0 bases, with 17 bases sitting between them. The CDR3 contains 17 residues. CDR1 is MNHNS and CDR2 is SASEGT in the germline V gene.

Regarding this clonotype: The germline gene is not matched at one end of the junction; a read error may be the cause. The rearrangement uses TRBV10-3 and TRBJ2-4; 8 bases line up with TRBD2. The CDR3 runs to 15 residues. Germline assignment: CDR1 ENHRY and CDR2 SYGVKD. Here the CDR3 DNA reads TGTGCCGCGGGGGGTGGTGGCCGAAACCAAGACATCCAGTACTTC. Translating it yields CAAGGGGRNQDIQYF.

This clonotype was seen many times. The chain carries TRBV6-5 and TRBJ1-1; 9 bases agree with TRBD1. Trimming cost V 5 bases and J 5 bases; bases outside gene matches: 6. The germline V gene encodes CDR1 MNHEY and CDR2 SVGAGI. The CDR3 runs 14 residues. CDR3 nucleotide sequence: TGTGCCAGCAGTAGTCGACAGGGGGAGACTGAAGCTTTCTTT. Translated: CASSSRQGETEAFF.

The sample holds many counts of this clonotype. The rearrangement links TRBV14 to TRBJ2-2; perhaps D is TRBD1 or TRBD2 (6 bases each). V shed 7 bases and J shed 4 bases, with 13 bases lying between them. Germline V gene sequence: CDR1 SGHDN, CDR2 FVKESK. The CDR3 totals 14 residues. This chain's CDR3 is CASKEGGFTGELFF. Written as DNA, the CDR3 is TGTGCCAGCAAGGAGGGGGGTTTCACCGGGGAGCTGTTTTTT.

By sample share, this clonotype is large. This chain joins TRBV6-5 and TRBJ2-7; unclear D gene. This CDR3 contains 13 residues. Germline lookup yields CDR1 MNHEY and CDR2 SVGAGI. V dropped 8 bases and J dropped 0 bases, with 11 bases sitting between them. CDR3 residues: CASQVLSSYEQYF. In nucleotides, the CDR3 is TGTGCCAGCCAAGTCTTAAGCTCCTACGAGCAGTACTTC.

The V call is TRBV7-2, the J call TRBJ2-5; maybe TRBD1 (5 bases). V was cut by 5 bases and J by 11 bases, with 24 bases left in between. In germline, CDR1 is SGHTA, CDR2 FQGNSA. CDR3 length equals 15 residues. The CDR3 protein is CASSPLYGAYNEQYF. The CDR3 DNA sequence: TGTGCCAGCAGCCCTTTGTATGGGGCCTACAATGAGCAGTACTTC.

J is TRBJ2-1 and V is TRBV20-1; no firm D call. The closer fit of TRBJ2-7 to the DNA end suggests the J call may be wrong. The CDR3 loop spans 18 amino acids. From germline, CDR1 is DFQATT and CDR2 SNEGSKA (reference sequence). As DNA, the CDR3 is TGCAGTGCTAGAGATTCCATTGGGATGAGCAAAAATCTATACGAGCAGTACTTC. This encodes CSARDSIGMSKNLYEQYF.

The chain carries TRBV27 and TRBJ2-4, with D hard to call. The CDR3 is made up of 15 amino acids. Germline V gene lookup returns CDR1 MNHEY and CDR2 SMNVEV (reference sequence). The V gene lost 8 bases and the J gene lost 13 bases, with 27 bases spanning the gap. The CDR3 is CASGPGRSATDTQYF. CDR3 coding DNA: TGTGCCAGCGGTCCGGGCAGGTCAGCCACAGATACGCAGTACTTC.

This clonotype was recorded many times. The genes are TRBV12-3 or TRBV12-4 and TRBJ2-3; the match to TRBD1 covers 7 bases. V lost 1 base and J lost 3; bases outside the gene matches: 4. The CDR3 consists of 15 residues. The CDR3 region is CASSLDQTGTDTQYF. As DNA, the CDR3 is TGTGCCAGCAGTTTAGACCAGACAGGGACAGATACGCAGTATTTT.

This chain uses TRBV4-1 with TRBJ2-1, with 10 bases that match TRBD1. The J call may not be correct, given that the DNA end is closer to TRBJ2-7. Germline assignment: CDR1 MGHRA and CDR2 YSYEKL. The CDR3 has 14 residues. In DNA form, the CDR3 reads TGCGCCAGCAGCCAGATCGGGACAGGGGACGAGCAGTACTTC. Protein: CASSQIGTGDEQYF.

The chain links TRBV6-4 to TRBJ2-3; D might be TRBD2 (6 bases). Per germline, CDR1 MRHNA and CDR2 SNTAGT. V lost 4 bases to trimming and J lost 1 base, with 6 bases between them. The CDR3 has 13 amino acids. The CDR3 sequence: CASSAGGTDTQYF. The DNA for the CDR3 is TGTGCCAGCAGTGCGGGAGGCACAGATACGCAGTATTTT.